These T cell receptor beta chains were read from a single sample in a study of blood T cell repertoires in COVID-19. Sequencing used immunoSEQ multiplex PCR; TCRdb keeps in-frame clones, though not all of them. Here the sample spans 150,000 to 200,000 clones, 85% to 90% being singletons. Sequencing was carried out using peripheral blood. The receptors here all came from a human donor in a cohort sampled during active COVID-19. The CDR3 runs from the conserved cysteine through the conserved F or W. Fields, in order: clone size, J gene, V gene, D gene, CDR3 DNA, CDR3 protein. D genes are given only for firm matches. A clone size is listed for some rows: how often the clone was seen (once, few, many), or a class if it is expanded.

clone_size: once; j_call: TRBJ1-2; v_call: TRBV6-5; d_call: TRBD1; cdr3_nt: TGTGCCAGCAGCCGACAGGGGGCCGTCTATGGCTACACCTTC; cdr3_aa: CASSRQGAVYGYTF
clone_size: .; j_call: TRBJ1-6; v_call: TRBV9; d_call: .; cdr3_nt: TGTGCCAGCAGCGGGGCGGGTTCACCCCTCCACTTT; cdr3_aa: CASSGAGSPLHF
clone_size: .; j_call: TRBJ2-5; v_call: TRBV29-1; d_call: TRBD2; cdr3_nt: TGCAGCGTTGATGGGACTAGCGGGGAAGAGACCCAGTACTTC; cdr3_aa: CSVDGTSGEETQYF
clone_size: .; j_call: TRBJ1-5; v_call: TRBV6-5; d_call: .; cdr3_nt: TGTGCCAGCAGAGGTGGAGGGGCGATCAATCAGCCCCAGCATTTT; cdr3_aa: CASRGGGAINQPQHF
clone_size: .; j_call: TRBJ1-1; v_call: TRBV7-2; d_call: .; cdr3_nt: TGTGCCAGCAGCTTAATCCTGACCCGGACAGCGAACACTGAAGCTTTCTTT; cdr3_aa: CASSLILTRTANTEAFF
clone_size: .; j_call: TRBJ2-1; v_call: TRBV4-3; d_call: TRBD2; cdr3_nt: TGCGCCAGCAGCCAAACACCCATCCGGGACTACTACAATGAGCAGTTCTTC; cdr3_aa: CASSQTPIRDYYNEQFF
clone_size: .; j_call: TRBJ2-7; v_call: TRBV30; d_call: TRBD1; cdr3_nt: TGTGCCTGGAGTTTAGGGACAGCGAAATACGAGCAGTACTTC; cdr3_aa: CAWSLGTAKYEQYF
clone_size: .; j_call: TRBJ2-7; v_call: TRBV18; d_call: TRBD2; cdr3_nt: TGTGCCAGCTCGCCCACCGGGGGACTAGCGGGGTTGGGCTACGAGCAGTACTTC; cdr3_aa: CASSPTGGLAGLGYEQYF
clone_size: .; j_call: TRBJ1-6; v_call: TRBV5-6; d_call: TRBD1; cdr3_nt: TGTGCCAGCAGCCCGGGGACAGGGATAATTCGGGCCCTCCACTTT; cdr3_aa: CASSPGTGIIRALHF
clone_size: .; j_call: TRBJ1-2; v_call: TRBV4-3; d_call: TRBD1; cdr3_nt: TGCGCCAGCAGCCAGGGTTGGGACAGGGGGCATGGCTACACCTTC; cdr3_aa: CASSQGWDRGHGYTF
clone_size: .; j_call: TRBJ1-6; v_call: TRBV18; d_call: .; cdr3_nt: TGTGCCAGCTCACCCTCGACAGCGTATAATTCACCCCTCCACTTT; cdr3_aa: CASSPSTAYNSPLHF
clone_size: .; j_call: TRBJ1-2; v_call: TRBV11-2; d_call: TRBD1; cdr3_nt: TGTGCCAGCAGCTTGGGACAGAATTATGGCTACACCTTC; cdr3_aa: CASSLGQNYGYTF
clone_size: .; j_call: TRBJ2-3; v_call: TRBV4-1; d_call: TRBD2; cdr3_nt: TGCGCCAGCCGGAAGACTCCGGGGGGGAGACCAGATACGCAGTATTTT; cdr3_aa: CASRKTPGGRPDTQYF
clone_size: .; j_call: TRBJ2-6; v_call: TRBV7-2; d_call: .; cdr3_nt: TGTGCCAGCAGCTTAGACTTTCCGGGATCTCTGGGGGCCAACGTCCTGACTTTC; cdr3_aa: CASSLDFPGSLGANVLTF
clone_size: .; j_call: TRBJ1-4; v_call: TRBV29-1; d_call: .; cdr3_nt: TGCAGCGCGCAGACAGCAACTAATGAAAAACTGTTTTTT; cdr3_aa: CSAQTATNEKLFF
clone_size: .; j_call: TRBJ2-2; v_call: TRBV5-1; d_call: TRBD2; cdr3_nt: TGCGCCAGCAGCTCACTAGCGGGACCGGACACCGGGGAGCTGTTTTTT; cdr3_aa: CASSSLAGPDTGELFF
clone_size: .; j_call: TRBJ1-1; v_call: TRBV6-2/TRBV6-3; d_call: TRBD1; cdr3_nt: TGTGCCAGCAGTCCCTCAGGGGGTTTAAACACTGAAGCTTTCTTT; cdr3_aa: CASSPSGGLNTEAFF
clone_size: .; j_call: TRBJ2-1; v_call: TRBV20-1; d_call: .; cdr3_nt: TGCAGTGCTAGCCTAGCGAGTGAGCAGTTCTTC; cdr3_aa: CSASLASEQFF
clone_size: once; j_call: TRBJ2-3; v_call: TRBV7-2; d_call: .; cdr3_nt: TGTGCCAGCAGCTTAGTCGGCGGAATTAGCACAGATACGCAGTATTTT; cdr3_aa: CASSLVGGISTDTQYF
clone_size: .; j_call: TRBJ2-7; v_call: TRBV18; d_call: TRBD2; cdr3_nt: TGTGCCAGCTCACCGGGACTAGACAACGAGCAGTACTTC; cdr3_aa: CASSPGLDNEQYF
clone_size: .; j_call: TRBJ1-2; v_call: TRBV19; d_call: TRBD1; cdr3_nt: TGTGCCAGTAGTTGGGACAGATACTATGGCTACACCTTC; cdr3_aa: CASSWDRYYGYTF
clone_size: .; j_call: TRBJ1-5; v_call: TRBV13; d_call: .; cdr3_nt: TGTGCCAGCAGCTTAAATTCCAGGGGTGGTCAGCCCCAGCATTTT; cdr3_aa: CASSLNSRGGQPQHF
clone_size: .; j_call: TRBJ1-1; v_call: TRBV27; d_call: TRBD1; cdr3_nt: TGTGCCAGCGCCGGGACAGGGATGGTAAACACTGAAGCTTTCTTT; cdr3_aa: CASAGTGMVNTEAFF
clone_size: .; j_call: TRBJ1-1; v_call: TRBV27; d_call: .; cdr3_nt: TGTGCCAGCAGCCACAAGGGCCACTGGGAGACTGAAGCTTTCTTT; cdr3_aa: CASSHKGHWETEAFF
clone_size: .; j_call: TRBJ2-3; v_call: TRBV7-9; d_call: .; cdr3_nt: TGTGCCAGCAGCTTAGTAGTAGATACGCAGTATTTT; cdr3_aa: CASSLVVDTQYF
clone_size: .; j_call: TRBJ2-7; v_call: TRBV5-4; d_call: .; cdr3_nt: TGTGCCAGCAGCTTGGGAGGACAGCAGATCTACGAGCAGTACTTC; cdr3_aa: CASSLGGQQIYEQYF
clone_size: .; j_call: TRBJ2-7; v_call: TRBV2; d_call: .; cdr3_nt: TGTGCCAGCAGTGCTGGTCTAGTAAACGAGCAGTACTTC; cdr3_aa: CASSAGLVNEQYF
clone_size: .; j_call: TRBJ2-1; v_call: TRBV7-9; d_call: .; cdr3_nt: TGTGCCAGCAGCGCGCGCGGCTCAGGGGACAATGAGCAGTTCTTC; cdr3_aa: CASSARGSGDNEQFF
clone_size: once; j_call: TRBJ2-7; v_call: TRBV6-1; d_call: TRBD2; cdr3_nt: TGTGCCAGCAGTGATGAGACTAGCGGCTCCTACGAGCAGTACTTC; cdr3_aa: CASSDETSGSYEQYF
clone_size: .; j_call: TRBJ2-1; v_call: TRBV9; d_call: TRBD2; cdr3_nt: TGTGCCAGCAGCGTAGGGGATAGCGGGACGTACAATGAGCAGTTCTTC; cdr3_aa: CASSVGDSGTYNEQFF
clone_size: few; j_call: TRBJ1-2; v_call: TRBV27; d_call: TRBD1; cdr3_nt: TGTGCCAGCAGGGGACAGGGGGTCTATGGCTACACCTTC; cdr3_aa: CASRGQGVYGYTF
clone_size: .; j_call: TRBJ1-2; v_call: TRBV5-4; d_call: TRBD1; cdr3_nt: TGTGCCAGCAGCCGAACAGGGGGCGCAGGGTATGGCTACACCTTC; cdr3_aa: CASSRTGGAGYGYTF
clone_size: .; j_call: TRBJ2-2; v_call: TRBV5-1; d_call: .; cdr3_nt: TGCGCCAGCAGCCCCGAGGCAGGGGCGTCCGGGGAGCTGTTTTTT; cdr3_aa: CASSPEAGASGELFF
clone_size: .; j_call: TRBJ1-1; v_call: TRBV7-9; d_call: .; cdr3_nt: TGTGCCAGCCATGCGGATTCTCAAGCTGAAGCTTTCTTT; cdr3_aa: CASHADSQAEAFF
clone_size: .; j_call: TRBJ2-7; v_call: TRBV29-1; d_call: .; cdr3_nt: TGCAGCGTTGTAGCGGCCCCTAGGGGATACGAGCAGTACTTC; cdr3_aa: CSVVAAPRGYEQYF
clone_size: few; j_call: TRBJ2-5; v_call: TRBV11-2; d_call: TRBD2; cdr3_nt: TGTGCCAGCAGCCCCGGGACTAGCGGGAGAGTAGTAGAGACCCAGTACTTC; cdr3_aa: CASSPGTSGRVVETQYF
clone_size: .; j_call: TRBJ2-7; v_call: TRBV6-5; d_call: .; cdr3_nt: TGTGCCAGCAGTAGGGTAGGGACACCCTCCTACGAGCAGTACTTC; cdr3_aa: CASSRVGTPSYEQYF
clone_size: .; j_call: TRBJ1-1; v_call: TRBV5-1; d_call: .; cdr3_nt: TGCGCCAGCAGCTTGGGAGGGGGTCGTACTGAAGCTTTCTTT; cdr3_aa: CASSLGGGRTEAFF
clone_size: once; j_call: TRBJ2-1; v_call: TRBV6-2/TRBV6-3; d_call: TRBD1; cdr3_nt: TGTGCCAGCAGTTACTCGGACAGGCGGCGGAATGAGCAGTTCTTC; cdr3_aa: CASSYSDRRRNEQFF
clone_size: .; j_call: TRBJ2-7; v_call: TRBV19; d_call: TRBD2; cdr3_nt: TGTGCCAGTAGTCTTCGACTAGCGGGAGTTTACGAGCAGTACTTC; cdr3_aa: CASSLRLAGVYEQYF
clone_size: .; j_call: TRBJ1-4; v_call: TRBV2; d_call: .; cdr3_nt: TGTGCCACCAGTCCCTTCAATGAAAAACTGTTTTTT; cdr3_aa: CATSPFNEKLFF
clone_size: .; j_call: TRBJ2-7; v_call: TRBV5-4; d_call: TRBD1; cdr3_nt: TGTGCCAGCAGCATTACAGGGGTCTACGAGCAGTACTTC; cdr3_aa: CASSITGVYEQYF
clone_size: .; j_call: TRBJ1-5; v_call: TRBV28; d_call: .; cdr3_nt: TGTGCCGTGGGGCAGCTTGGCAATCAGCCCCAGCATTTT; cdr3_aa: CAVGQLGNQPQHF
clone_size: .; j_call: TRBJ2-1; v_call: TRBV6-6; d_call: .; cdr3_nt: TGTGCCAGCAGTTCTGTCGCGTACAATGAGCAGTTCTTC; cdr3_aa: CASSSVAYNEQFF
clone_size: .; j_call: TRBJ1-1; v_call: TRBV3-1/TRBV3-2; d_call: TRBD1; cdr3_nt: TGTGCCAGCAGCCCGTCGAGACAGGGGGCCACTGAAGCTTTCTTT; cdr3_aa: CASSPSRQGATEAFF